This T cell receptor beta chain was captured in a study of cytomegalovirus exposure and HLA in healthy donors. Study-level background: Per a later analysis, the approximately 620 first-cohort and fewer than 150 validation repertoires shared one platform.

Notes on this clone: Its antigen is unknown.

Clones were sequenced by immunoSEQ multiplex PCR, and TCRdb holds only the in-frame ones, with some missing. The sample records under 200,000 clones, roughly nine tenths being singletons. The CDR3 sequence is 15 residues long. V shed 4 bases, J shed 2 bases, and the junction held 4 bases outside the gene matches. CDR1 and CDR2 from the germline V gene are SEHNR and FQNEAQ (reference sequence). Study results and caveats: Despite most TCR sequences being rare, some public TCRs occurred in many donors.

The chain has TRBV7-9 and TRBJ2-5, with 10 positions matching TRBD2. Material: PBMCs. The TCR was taken from a woman in her late teens or twenties in good health and CMV-seropositive. The CDR3 region is CASSSLAGVQETQYF. The CDR3 region has the DNA TGTGCCAGCAGCTCCCTAGCGGGAGTTCAAGAGACCCAGTACTTC.